This T cell receptor beta chain was sequenced for a study of CD8+ T cells in alopecia areata. Indicated treatment: oral pan-JAK inhibitor, 5-10 mg twice daily. The authors sorted CD4+ and CD8+ T cells from PBMCs. Whole-study results and caveats: Alopecia totalis/universalis scalp especially showed more expanded CD8+ clones than normal scalp.

The authors extracted RNA and reverse transcribed it into cDNA as the sequencing template. Some clones are missing from TCRdb's copy, which holds only in-frame ones; the method was immunoSEQ multiplex PCR. The sample has roughly 180,000 clones, approximately 55% seen once. The CDR3 is 16 residues long. Trimming removed 0 bases from V and 5 bases from J, with 17 bases in between. Germline V lookup: CDR1 MNHEY, CDR2 SVGAGI. The sample holds a few counts of this clone. Its target is not known. V usage is TRBV6-5 and J usage is TRBJ2-7; D is uncertain. This sequence was found in a human donor with alopecia areata. This specimen consisted of CD8+ T cells sorted from blood, obtained at week 24, from a patient treated with tofacitinib. CDR3: CASSYSSGLLGNEQYF. The DNA for the CDR3 is TGTGCCAGCAGTTACTCCAGTGGCCTTTTGGGGAACGAGCAGTACTTC.